A selection of T cell receptor beta chains follows, all from one sample in a study of metastatic and nonmetastatic thyroid tumors. TCRdb used MiXCR to call clones anew from the PCR reads. The data show under 15,000 clones, roughly a third seen once. The source material was tumor tissue. The source of these receptors is a female donor with papillary thyroid cancer or a benign thyroid nodule (not recorded which). Some clones in this sample may be carry-over from other donors' samples. The CDR3 runs from the conserved cysteine through the conserved F or W. The D gene is left open where the match is weak. Size is stated for part of the rows, as once, few or many counts, or as a class when the clone is expanded.

>TRBV4-1|-|-|TRBJ1-5
CASSQEWSGTSNQPQHF
TGCGCCAGCAGCCAAGAATGGTCGGGCACCAGCAATCAGCCCCAGCATTTT
>TRBV6-2/TRBV6-3|-|-|TRBJ2-7
CASRTDRILRSYEQYF
TGTGCCAGCAGAACCGACAGGATCCTACGGTCCTACGAGCAGTACTTC
>TRBV7-2|-|TRBD2|TRBJ2-3
CASSLAGGDTQYF
TGTGCCAGCAGCTTAGCGGGGGGGGATACGCAGTATTTT
>TRBV10-3|-|-|TRBJ2-1
CAIRTGTDNEQFF
TGTGCCATCAGGACGGGGACTGACAATGAGCAGTTCTTC
>TRBV30|-|-|TRBJ1-2
CAWSGWSLRIGYTF
TGTGCCTGGAGCGGATGGTCCCTAAGGATTGGCTACACCTTC
>TRBV5-6|many|-|TRBJ2-5
CASSLLGRGGETQYF
TGTGCCAGCAGCTTGCTGGGCAGGGGAGGAGAGACCCAGTACTTC
>TRBV10-2|medium-sized|-|TRBJ2-7
CASWGGGGGYEQYF
TGCGCCAGCTGGGGGGGGGGCGGAGGCTACGAGCAGTACTTC
>TRBV9|once|TRBD2|TRBJ2-1
CASSVGGTSINEQFF
TGTGCCAGCAGCGTAGGAGGGACTAGTATCAATGAGCAGTTCTTC
>TRBV4-1|-|TRBD1|TRBJ1-5
CASSQGTGKNQPQHF
TGCGCCAGCAGCCAAGGGACAGGCAAAAATCAGCCCCAGCATTTT
>TRBV28|few|-|TRBJ2-7
CASSNYYEHYF
TGTGCCAGCAGTAATTATTACGAGCACTACTTC
>TRBV5-2|-|-|TRBJ2-7
CASNLLAVPSYEQYF
TGTGCCAGCAACCTCTTGGCGGTGCCCTCTTACGAGCAGTACTTC
>TRBV2|-|TRBD2|TRBJ2-2
CASRDLSGGDTGELFF
TGTGCCAGCAGAGATCTTAGCGGGGGTGACACCGGGGAGCTGTTTTTT
>TRBV7-2|medium-sized|-|TRBJ2-7
CASSSIRGLGNYEQYF
TGTGCCAGCAGCTCGATCAGGGGCTTAGGGAACTACGAGCAGTACTTC
>TRBV11-2|-|TRBD1|TRBJ1-2
CASSLGPRGTERGYGYTF
TGTGCCAGCAGCTTAGGACCGAGAGGGACAGAGCGTGGGTATGGCTACACCTTC
>TRBV27|few|-|TRBJ1-5
CASSERGDQPQHF
TGTGCCAGCAGCGAGAGGGGTGATCAGCCCCAGCATTTT
>TRBV6-1|few|-|TRBJ2-2
CASSRNTGELFF
TGTGCCAGCAGCCGGAACACCGGGGAGCTGTTTTTT
>TRBV6-1|few|-|TRBJ1-4
CASRGIGTNEKLFF
TGTGCCAGCAGGGGAATAGGGACTAATGAAAAACTGTTTTTT
>TRBV6-1|few|-|TRBJ2-2
CATGAGELFF
TGTGCCACCGGCGCCGGGGAGCTGTTTTTT
>TRBV11-2|-|-|TRBJ2-7
CASSLTFSGINEQYF
TGTGCCAGCAGCTTAACGTTTTCGGGGATCAACGAGCAGTACTTC
>TRBV11-2|-|TRBD2|TRBJ2-2
CASSLLAGGYVTGELFF
TGTGCCAGCAGCTTGCTAGCGGGGGGGTATGTCACCGGGGAGCTGTTTTTT
>TRBV28|medium-sized|-|TRBJ1-5
CASTLIGPNQPQHF
TGTGCCAGCACCCTGATCGGACCCAATCAGCCCCAGCATTTT
>TRBV15|-|-|TRBJ2-7
CATSISTDSYEQYF
TGTGCCACCAGCATATCTACAGACTCCTACGAGCAGTACTTC
>TRBV3-1|few|-|TRBJ2-5
CASSPPGRGETQYF
TGTGCCAGCAGCCCCCCCGGGAGAGGGGAGACCCAGTACTTC
>TRBV4-1|-|-|TRBJ1-6
CASSQDPVSPLHF
TGCGCCAGCAGCCAAGATCCGGTCTCACCCCTCCACTTT
>TRBV11-2|many|-|TRBJ1-3
CASSSVSRGGNTIYF
TGTGCCAGCAGCTCCGTATCGCGGGGGGGAAACACCATATATTTT
>TRBV6-1|large|-|TRBJ2-1
CASSAEGGSFIEQFF
TGTGCCAGCAGTGCGGAGGGGGGGAGCTTTATTGAGCAGTTCTTC
>TRBV5-6|many|-|TRBJ2-7
CASSLWSIYEQYF
TGTGCCAGCAGCTTGTGGTCTATCTACGAGCAGTACTTC
>TRBV6-1|few|-|TRBJ1-2
CASSRDINYGYTF
TGTGCCAGCAGTCGGGACATTAACTATGGCTACACCTTC
>TRBV6-1|-|-|TRBJ1-2
CASSPDSYGYTF
TGTGCCAGCAGTCCCGACAGCTATGGCTACACCTTC
>TRBV28|few|-|TRBJ2-5
CASRVGGVETQYF
TGTGCCAGCAGAGTAGGGGGAGTAGAGACCCAGTACTTC
>TRBV28|medium-sized|TRBD1|TRBJ1-2
CASSAAGTESGYTF
TGTGCCAGCAGCGCCGCCGGGACAGAATCTGGCTACACCTTC
>TRBV7-4|medium-sized|TRBD1|TRBJ1-2
CASSLKGAGWNYGYTF
TGTGCCAGCAGCTTAAAGGGGGCGGGTTGGAACTATGGCTACACCTTC
>TRBV4-1|-|-|TRBJ2-7
CASSQDREVTYEQYF
TGCGCCAGCAGCCAAGATAGGGAGGTTACCTACGAGCAGTACTTC
>TRBV6-1|-|-|TRBJ1-6
CASSRDSYNSPLHF
TGTGCCAGCAGTAGGGACTCCTATAATTCACCCCTCCACTTT
>TRBV6-2/TRBV6-3|few|-|TRBJ1-2
CASSSYVNYGYTF
TGTGCCAGCAGTTCGTACGTGAACTATGGCTACACCTTC
>TRBV3-1|many|-|TRBJ1-5
CASSQGHPYSNQPQHF
TGTGCCAGCAGCCAAGGACACCCCTATAGCAATCAGCCCCAGCATTTT
>TRBV7-8|-|TRBD2|TRBJ2-7
CASSRGSVSREQYF
TGTGCCAGCAGCCGCGGGAGCGTTTCGCGCGAGCAGTACTTC
>TRBV28|-|-|TRBJ1-2
CASSLSGLYGYTF
TGTGCCAGCAGTTTATCCGGGTTATACGGCTACACCTTC
>TRBV12-3/TRBV12-4|few|-|TRBJ2-2
CASSKGANTGELFF
TGTGCCAGCAGTAAGGGGGCGAACACCGGGGAGCTGTTTTTT
>TRBV2|-|-|TRBJ2-1
CASSPRLVLPTRNEQFF
TGTGCCAGCAGTCCCCGACTAGTTCTGCCGACTAGGAATGAGCAGTTCTTC
>TRBV24-1|few|-|TRBJ2-1
CATSDLQGSGNEQFF
TGTGCCACCAGTGATTTACAGGGTTCGGGGAATGAGCAGTTCTTC
>TRBV10-3|medium-sized|TRBD1|TRBJ2-7
CATSADIQGDYEQYF
TGTGCCACCTCAGCGGATATTCAGGGGGACTACGAGCAGTACTTC
>TRBV4-1|many|TRBD1|TRBJ1-6
CASSLNRDRGNSPLHF
TGCGCCAGCAGCCTCAACAGGGACAGGGGTAATTCACCCCTCCACTTT
>TRBV30|medium-sized|-|TRBJ2-7
CAWSWLEYEQYF
TGTGCCTGGAGTTGGCTAGAATACGAGCAGTACTTC
>TRBV30|once|TRBD1|TRBJ1-5
CAWSVPPGTGQPQHF
TGTGCCTGGAGTGTACCCCCCGGGACAGGTCAGCCCCAGCATTTT
>TRBV2|few|-|TRBJ2-1
CASSGRLDEQFF
TGTGCCAGCAGCGGGCGGTTAGATGAGCAGTTCTTC
>TRBV19|medium-sized|-|TRBJ1-6
CATKQGILIGSPLHF
TGTGCCACCAAACAGGGTATATTAATTGGTTCACCCCTCCACTTT
>TRBV30|-|TRBD1|TRBJ2-7
CAWSSGTGRYEQYF
TGTGCCTGGAGCTCCGGGACAGGGAGGTACGAGCAGTACTTC
>TRBV2|few|-|TRBJ2-7
CASSFSSYEQYF
TGTGCCAGCAGCTTCAGCTCCTACGAGCAGTACTTC
>TRBV3-1|-|-|TRBJ1-5
CASSQGQGGNQPQHF
TGTGCCAGCAGCCAAGGGCAGGGTGGCAATCAGCCCCAGCATTTT
>TRBV30|-|-|TRBJ1-2
CAWSVHRGPSYGYTF
TGTGCCTGGAGTGTACATCGGGGTCCTAGCTATGGCTACACCTTC
>TRBV6-1|few|-|TRBJ2-1
CASSDEGAFIDEQFF
TGTGCCAGCAGCGATGAGGGAGCGTTCATCGATGAGCAGTTCTTC
>TRBV12-3/TRBV12-4|medium-sized|-|TRBJ1-1
CASSLVHIPAGVAFF
TGTGCCAGCAGTTTAGTTCACATCCCAGCCGGGGTAGCTTTCTTT
>TRBV4-2|-|-|TRBJ2-7
CASSRQLGSNNYSYEQYF
TGTGCCAGCAGCCGCCAGCTGGGGTCCAACAACTACTCCTACGAGCAGTACTTC